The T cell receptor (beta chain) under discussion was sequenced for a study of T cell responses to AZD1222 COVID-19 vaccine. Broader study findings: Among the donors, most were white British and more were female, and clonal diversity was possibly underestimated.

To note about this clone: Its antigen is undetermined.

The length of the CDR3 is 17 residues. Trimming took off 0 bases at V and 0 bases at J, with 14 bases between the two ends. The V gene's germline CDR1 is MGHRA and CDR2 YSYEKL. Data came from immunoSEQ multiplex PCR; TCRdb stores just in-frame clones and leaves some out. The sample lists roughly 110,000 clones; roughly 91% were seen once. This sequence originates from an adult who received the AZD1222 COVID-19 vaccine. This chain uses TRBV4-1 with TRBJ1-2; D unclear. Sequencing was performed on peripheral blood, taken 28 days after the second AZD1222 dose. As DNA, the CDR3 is TGCGCCAGCAGCCAAGATGGATTGCGCAGTTCTAACTATGGCTACACCTTC. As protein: CASSQDGLRSSNYGYTF.